Described below is a single T cell receptor (beta chain) sequence and its context. The sample is drawn from a study of blood T cell repertoires in COVID-19. About the study: Specimens from acute and convalescent COVID-19 originated in the United States, Italy and Spain. Sources were T cells, B-cell-depleted T cells, or PBMCs; the material itself was cDNA or gDNA.

In the original analysis: Using reference gene primer amplification, nucleated cell counts were estimated. Produced via immunoSEQ multiplex PCR; TCRdb's table is partial and in-frame only. For V, J and clone size, that table is used; D and trimming come from the DNA. Among roughly 80,000 clones listed, more than 75% were seen once. Germline values: CDR1 KGHSH, CDR2 LQKENI. This CDR3 has 15 residues. V lost 3 bases and J 6 bases, leaving 15 bases between the germline ends. The chain has TRBV18 and TRBJ2-1, with D maybe TRBD1 (5 bases). This clonotype originated in a human donor in a cohort sampled during active COVID-19. What was sequenced was peripheral blood. CDR3 sequence reads: CASSPLRGDFNEQFF. The CDR3 DNA reads TGTGCCAGCTCACCCTTAAGGGGCGACTTCAATGAGCAGTTCTTC.